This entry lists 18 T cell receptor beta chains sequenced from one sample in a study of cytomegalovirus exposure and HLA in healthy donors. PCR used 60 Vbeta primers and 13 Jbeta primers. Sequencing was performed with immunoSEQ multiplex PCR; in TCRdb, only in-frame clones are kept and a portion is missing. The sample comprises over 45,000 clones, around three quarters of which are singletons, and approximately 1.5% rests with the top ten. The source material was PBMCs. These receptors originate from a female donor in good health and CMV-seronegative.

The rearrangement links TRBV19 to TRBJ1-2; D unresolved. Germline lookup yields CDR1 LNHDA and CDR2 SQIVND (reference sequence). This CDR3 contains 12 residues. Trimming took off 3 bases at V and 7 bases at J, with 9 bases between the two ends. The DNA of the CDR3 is TGTGCCAGTAGTATGGGCAGTAGTGGCTACACCTTC. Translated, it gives CASSMGSSGYTF.

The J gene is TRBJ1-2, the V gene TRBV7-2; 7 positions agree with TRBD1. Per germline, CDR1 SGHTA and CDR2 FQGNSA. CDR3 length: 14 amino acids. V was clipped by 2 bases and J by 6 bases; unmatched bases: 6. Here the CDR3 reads CASSLLGGGDGYTF. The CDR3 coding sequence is TGTGCCAGCAGCTTACTTGGAGGGGGCGATGGCTACACCTTC.

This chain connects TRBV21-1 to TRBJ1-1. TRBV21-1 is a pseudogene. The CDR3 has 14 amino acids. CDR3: CASSKTEQNTEAFF. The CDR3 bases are TGTGCCAGCAGCAAGACTGAGCAGAACACTGAAGCTTTCTTT.

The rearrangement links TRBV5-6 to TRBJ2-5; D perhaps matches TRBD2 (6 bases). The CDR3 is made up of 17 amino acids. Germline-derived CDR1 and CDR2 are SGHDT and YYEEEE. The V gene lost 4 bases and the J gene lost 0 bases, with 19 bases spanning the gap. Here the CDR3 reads CASSPISARDYQETQYF. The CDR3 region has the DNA TGTGCCAGCAGCCCGATATCTGCACGGGACTACCAAGAGACCCAGTACTTC.

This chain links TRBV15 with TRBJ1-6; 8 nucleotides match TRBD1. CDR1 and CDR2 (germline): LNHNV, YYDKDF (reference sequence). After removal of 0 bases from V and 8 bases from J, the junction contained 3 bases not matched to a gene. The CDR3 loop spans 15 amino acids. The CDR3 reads CATSREGTGYSPLHF. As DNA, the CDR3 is TGTGCCACCAGCAGAGAGGGGACAGGATATTCACCCCTCCACTTT. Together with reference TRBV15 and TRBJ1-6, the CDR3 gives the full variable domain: DAMVIQNPRYQVTQFGKPVTLSCSQTLNHNVMYWYQQKSSQAPKLLFHYYDKDFNNEADTPDNFQSRRPNTSFCFLDIRSPGLGDTAMYLCATSREGTGYSPLHFGNGTRLTVT.

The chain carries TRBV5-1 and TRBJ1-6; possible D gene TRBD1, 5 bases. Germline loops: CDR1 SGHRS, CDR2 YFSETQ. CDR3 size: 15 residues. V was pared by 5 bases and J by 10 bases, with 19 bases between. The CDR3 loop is CASRDNAIGSSPLHF. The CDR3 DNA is TGCGCCAGCAGGGACAATGCAATCGGTTCCTCACCCCTCCACTTT.

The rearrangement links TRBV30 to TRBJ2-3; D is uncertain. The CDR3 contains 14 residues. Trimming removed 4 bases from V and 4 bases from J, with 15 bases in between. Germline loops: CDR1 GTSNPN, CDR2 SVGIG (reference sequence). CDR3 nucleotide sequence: TGTGCCTGGAAGAAAGACTTCTTGGCAGATACGCAGTATTTT. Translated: CAWKKDFLADTQYF.

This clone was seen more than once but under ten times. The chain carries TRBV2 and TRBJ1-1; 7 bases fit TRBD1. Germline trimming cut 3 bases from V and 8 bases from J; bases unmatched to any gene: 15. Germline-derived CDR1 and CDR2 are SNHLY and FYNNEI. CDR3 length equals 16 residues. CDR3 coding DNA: TGTGCCAGCAGTGACATTGATGTCCGACAGGGATCCGAAGCTTTCTTT. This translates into CASSDIDVRQGSEAFF.

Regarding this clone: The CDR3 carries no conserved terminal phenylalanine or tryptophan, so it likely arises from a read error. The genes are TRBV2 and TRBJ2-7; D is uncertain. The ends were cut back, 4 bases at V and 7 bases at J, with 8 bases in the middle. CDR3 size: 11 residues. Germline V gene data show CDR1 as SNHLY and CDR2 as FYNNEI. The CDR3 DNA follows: TGTGCCAGCAGTGTCAAGTGGGAGCAGTACCTC. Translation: CASSVKWEQYL.

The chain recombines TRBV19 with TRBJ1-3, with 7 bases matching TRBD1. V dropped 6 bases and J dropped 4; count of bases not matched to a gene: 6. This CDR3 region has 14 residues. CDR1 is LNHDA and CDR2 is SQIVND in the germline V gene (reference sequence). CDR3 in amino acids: CASRDRESGNTIYF. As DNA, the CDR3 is TGTGCCAGTAGAGACAGGGAATCCGGAAACACCATATATTTT.

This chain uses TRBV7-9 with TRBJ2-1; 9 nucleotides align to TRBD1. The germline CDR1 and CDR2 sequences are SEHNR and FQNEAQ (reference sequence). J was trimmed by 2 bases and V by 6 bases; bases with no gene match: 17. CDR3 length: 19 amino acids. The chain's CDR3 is CASRIRGWGDREAYNEQFF. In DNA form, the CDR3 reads TGTGCCAGCAGGATTAGGGGTTGGGGGGACAGGGAGGCCTACAATGAGCAGTTCTTC.

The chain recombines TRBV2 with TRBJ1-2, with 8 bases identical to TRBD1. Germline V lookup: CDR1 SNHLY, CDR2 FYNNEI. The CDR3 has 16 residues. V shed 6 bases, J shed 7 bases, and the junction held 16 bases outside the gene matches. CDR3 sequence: CASRDRDRQRHGGYTF. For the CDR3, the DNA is TGTGCCAGCAGGGACCGGGACAGGCAGCGGCATGGTGGCTACACCTTC.

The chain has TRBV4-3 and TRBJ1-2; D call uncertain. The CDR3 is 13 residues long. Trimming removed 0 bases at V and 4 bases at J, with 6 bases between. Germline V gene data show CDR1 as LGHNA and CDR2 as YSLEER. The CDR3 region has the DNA TGCGCCAGCAGCCAAGACGCGCTCTATGGCTACACCTTC. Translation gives CASSQDALYGYTF.

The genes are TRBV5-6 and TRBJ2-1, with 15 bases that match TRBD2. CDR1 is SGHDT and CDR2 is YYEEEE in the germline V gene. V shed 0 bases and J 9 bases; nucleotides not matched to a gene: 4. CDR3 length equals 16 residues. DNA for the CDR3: TGTGCCAGCAGCTTGGCCTGGACTAGCGGGGGGGTTGAGCAGTTCTTC. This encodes CASSLAWTSGGVEQFF.

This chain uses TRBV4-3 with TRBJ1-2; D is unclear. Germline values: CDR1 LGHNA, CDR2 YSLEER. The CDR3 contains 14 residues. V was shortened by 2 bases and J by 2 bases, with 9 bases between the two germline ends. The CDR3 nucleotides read TGCGCCAGCAGCCAACAAAGAGAAAACTATGGCTACACCTTC. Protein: CASSQQRENYGYTF.

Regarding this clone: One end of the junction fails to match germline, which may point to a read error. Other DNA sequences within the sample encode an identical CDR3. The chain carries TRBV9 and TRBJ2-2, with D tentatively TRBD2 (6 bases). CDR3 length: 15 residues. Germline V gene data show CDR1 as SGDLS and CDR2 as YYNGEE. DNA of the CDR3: TGTGCCAGCAGCGTAGATCCTAGCGTAGCCGGGGAGCTGTTTTTC. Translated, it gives CASSVDPSVAGELFF. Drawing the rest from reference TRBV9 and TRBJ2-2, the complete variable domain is DSGVTQTPKHLITATGQRVTLRCSPRSGDLSVYWYQQSLDQGLQFLIQYYNGEERAKGNILERFSAQQFPDLHSELNLSSLELGDSALYFCASSVDPSVAGELFFGEGSRLTVL.

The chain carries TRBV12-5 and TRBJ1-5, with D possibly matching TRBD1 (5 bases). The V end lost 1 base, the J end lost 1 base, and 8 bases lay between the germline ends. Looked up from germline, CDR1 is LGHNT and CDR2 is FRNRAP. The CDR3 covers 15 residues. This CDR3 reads CASGLGKGSNQPQHF. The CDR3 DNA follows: TGTGCTAGTGGTTTGGGGAAGGGGAGCAATCAGCCCCAGCATTTT.

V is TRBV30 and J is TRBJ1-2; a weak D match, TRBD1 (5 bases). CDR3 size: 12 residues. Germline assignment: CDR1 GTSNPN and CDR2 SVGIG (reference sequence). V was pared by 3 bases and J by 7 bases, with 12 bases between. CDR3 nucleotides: TGTGCCTGGAGCGGTGCAGGGCCTGGCTACACCTTC. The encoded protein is CAWSGAGPGYTF.